These 22 T cell receptor beta chains came from one sample sequenced in a study of cytomegalovirus exposure and HLA in healthy donors. The PCR was carried out with 60 Vbeta primers and 13 Jbeta primers. Clones were read by immunoSEQ multiplex PCR, and TCRdb kept only the in-frame ones, dropping some. The sample table sets out about 160,000 clones. Material for sequencing was PBMCs. The source of these receptors is a woman aged 55-69 years in good health and CMV-seronegative.

The genes are TRBV25-1 and TRBJ1-1; 10 nucleotides match TRBD1. The V gene end was trimmed by 3 bases and the J gene end by 0 bases; junction bases not matched to a gene: 7. This CDR3 contains 17 residues. CDR1 is MGHDK and CDR2 is SYGVNS in the germline V gene. The CDR3 here is CASSELTTGGMNTEAFF. The DNA of the CDR3 is TGTGCCAGCAGTGAGCTGACGACAGGGGGCATGAACACTGAAGCTTTCTTT.

The J gene is TRBJ1-2, the V gene TRBV25-1; D is unclear. Germline V CDR1 and CDR2: MGHDK, SYGVNS. V was shortened by 1 base and J by 1 base, with 4 bases between the two germline ends. The CDR3 length is 13 residues. CDR3 nucleotide sequence: TGTGCCAGCAGTGAATCATTTAACTATGGCTACACCTTC. Protein sequence: CASSESFNYGYTF.

This chain uses TRBV6-5 with TRBJ1-1; D unclear. Trimming stripped 2 bases from V and 3 bases from J, with 10 bases between. This CDR3 comprises 14 residues. Germline CDR1 is MNHEY and CDR2 is SVGAGI. The CDR3 here is CASSYLEGDTEAFF. The CDR3 DNA is TGTGCCAGCAGTTACCTGGAGGGTGACACTGAAGCTTTCTTT.

This rearrangement joins TRBV5-6 to TRBJ1-5; 12 nucleotides line up with TRBD1. Germline lookup yields CDR1 SGHDT and CDR2 YYEEEE. The CDR3 spans 16 residues. Germline trimming cut 4 bases from V and 5 bases from J; bases unmatched to any gene: 7. This CDR3 is CASSAAGTGGYQPQHF. For the CDR3, the DNA is TGTGCCAGCAGCGCCGCCGGGACAGGGGGCTATCAGCCCCAGCATTTT.

The V and J genes are TRBV19 and TRBJ2-7, with 10 positions matching TRBD2. The V gene's germline CDR1 is LNHDA and CDR2 SQIVND (reference sequence). The CDR3 totals 14 residues. V shed 4 bases and J 2 bases; nucleotides not matched to a gene: 2. CDR3 in amino acids: CASSTLAGPYEQYF. Here the CDR3 DNA reads TGTGCCAGTAGTACACTAGCGGGGCCCTACGAGCAGTACTTC.

The gene calls are TRBV11-1 and TRBJ1-2; D uncertain. The V end was cut by 1 base, the J end by 7 bases, with 13 bases between. Germline CDR1 is SGHAT and CDR2 is FQDESV (reference sequence). This CDR3 comprises 14 residues. The CDR3 protein is CASSLVPLQVGYTF. The CDR3 DNA reads as TGTGCCAGCAGCTTAGTTCCTCTCCAGGTTGGCTACACCTTC.

The gene calls are TRBV6-1 and TRBJ2-7, with 7 bases lining up with TRBD2. Germline CDR1 reads MNHNS; CDR2 reads SASEGT. The CDR3 totals 14 residues. With 3 bases clipped from V and 4 bases from J, the junction kept 6 bases outside the gene matches. CDR3 in DNA: TGTGCCAGCAGTGAGAGGTGGGGAGGGTACGAGCAGTACTTC. Protein sequence: CASSERWGGYEQYF.

V and J are TRBV7-9 and TRBJ1-2, with TRBD1 as a possible D gene (6 bases). In germline, CDR1 is SEHNR, CDR2 FQNEAQ (reference sequence). This CDR3 spans 13 amino acids. The V and J ends lost 5 bases and 5 bases respectively, with 12 bases between them. CDR3 in DNA: TGTGCCAGCAGCCCTAGAACAGGGTATGGCTACACCTTC. Translating it yields CASSPRTGYGYTF.

The V and J genes are TRBV25-1 and TRBJ1-5; 8 nucleotides line up with TRBD1. V was clipped by 4 bases and J by 5 bases; unmatched bases: 7. The CDR3 is made up of 15 amino acids. Germline V gives CDR1 MGHDK, CDR2 SYGVNS. DNA of the CDR3: TGTGCCAGCAGTGCCTCGGGACAGGCCTATCAGCCCCAGCATTTT. Translated: CASSASGQAYQPQHF.

The chain is built from TRBV5-1 and TRBJ2-7; TRBD2 is a possible D gene (7 bases). Trimming stripped 4 bases from V and 2 bases from J, with 16 bases between. The CDR3 contains 15 residues. The germline V gene encodes CDR1 SGHRS and CDR2 YFSETQ. The CDR3: CASSTGGGGTYEQYF. The CDR3 coding sequence is TGCGCCAGCAGCACGGGGGGCGGGGGTACCTACGAGCAGTACTTC.

In nucleotides, the CDR3 is TGTGCCAGTAGTAGGGCGACCTTAGGCAATCAGCCCCAGCATTTT. Its protein is CASSRATLGNQPQHF. This chain links TRBV19 with TRBJ1-5; D unclear. The CDR3 is 15 residues long. V dropped 4 bases and J dropped 2 bases, with 12 bases sitting between them. CDR1 and CDR2 from the germline V gene are LNHDA and SQIVND (reference sequence). Based on the CDR3 plus reference TRBV19 and TRBJ1-5, the full variable domain is DGGITQSPKYLFRKEGQNVTLSCEQNLNHDAMYWYRQDPGQGLRLIYYSQIVNDFQKGDIAEGYSVSREKKESFPLTVTSAQKNPTAFYLCASSRATLGNQPQHFGDGTRLSIL.

The rearrangement links TRBV7-2 to TRBJ1-5; D ambiguous. This CDR3 spans 13 amino acids. Germline CDR1 reads SGHTA; CDR2 reads FQGNSA. V was trimmed by 10 bases and J by 7 bases, leaving 17 bases between them. The CDR3 sequence is CATQQILGQPQHF. The CDR3 region has the DNA TGTGCCACTCAACAGATTCTCGGCCAGCCCCAGCATTTT.

The chain carries TRBV2 and TRBJ2-3, with D possibly matching TRBD2 (7 bases). Germline V gene lookup returns CDR1 SNHLY and CDR2 FYNNEI. This CDR3 is 17 amino acids long. V gave up 11 bases and J gave up 0 bases, with 24 bases separating them. CDR3 bases: TGTGCCCGCACCGAAGGGGGAGGGGGGTCTAGCACAGATACGCAGTATTTT. Translating gives CARTEGGGGSSTDTQYF. The full variable domain, its missing parts supplied by reference TRBV2 and TRBJ2-3, is EPEVTQTPSHQVTQMGQEVILRCVPISNHLYFYWYRQILGQKVEFLVSFYNNEISEKSEIFDDQFSVERPDGSNFTLKIRSTKLEDSAMYFCARTEGGGGSSTDTQYFGPGTRLTVL.

This rearrangement joins TRBV5-4 to TRBJ2-1, with a possible D match to TRBD1 (5 bases). The germline gives CDR1 SGHNT, CDR2 YYREEE (reference sequence). V dropped 3 bases and J dropped 13 bases, with 14 bases sitting between them. The length of the CDR3 is 12 residues. The CDR3 loop is CASSSDSSLQFF. In DNA, the CDR3 is TGTGCCAGCAGCTCTGACAGCTCACTACAGTTCTTC.

The chain carries TRBV2 and TRBJ1-2; D call uncertain. V was pared by 7 bases and J by 5 bases, with 11 bases between. Per germline, CDR1 SNHLY and CDR2 FYNNEI. The CDR3 length is 12 residues. As DNA, the CDR3 is TGTGCCAGCAACCCAGAGGTTTATGGCTACACCTTC. It encodes CASNPEVYGYTF.

V is TRBV6-5 and J is TRBJ1-5, with 7 bases matching TRBD1. V lost 6 bases, J lost 4 bases, and 6 bases stayed unmatched. CDR1 and CDR2 (germline): MNHEY, SVGAGI. The CDR3 consists of 14 residues. The CDR3 DNA reads as TGTGCCAGCAGCAACAGGGGTGGTAATCAGCCCCAGCATTTT. Translating it yields CASSNRGGNQPQHF.

This chain links TRBV9 with TRBJ1-1, with D tentatively TRBD1 (5 bases). Trimming shortened V by 2 bases and J by 0 bases, and 14 bases separated the two germline ends. Per the germline V gene, CDR1 is SGDLS and CDR2 is YYNGEE. CDR3 length equals 16 residues. Written as DNA, the CDR3 is TGTGCCAGCAGCGTCTCTACGACAGAGGTGAACACTGAAGCTTTCTTT. The encoded protein is CASSVSTTEVNTEAFF. The variable domain in full, completed from reference TRBV9 and TRBJ1-1, reads DSGVTQTPKHLITATGQRVTLRCSPRSGDLSVYWYQQSLDQGLQFLIQYYNGEERAKGNILERFSAQQFPDLHSELNLSSLELGDSALYFCASSVSTTEVNTEAFFGQGTRLTVV.

The chain links TRBV2 to TRBJ2-7, with TRBD1 matching 10 bases. Germline trimming cut 6 bases from V and 7 bases from J; bases unmatched to any gene: 6. The CDR3 totals 13 residues. Germline CDR1 SNHLY, CDR2 FYNNEI. CDR3 nucleotides: TGTGCCAGCAGCGGGACAGGGGCGGTAGAGCAGTACTTC. Its protein is CASSGTGAVEQYF.

The chain is built from TRBV6-5 and TRBJ1-6, with D possibly being TRBD1 (5 bases). Germline V lookup: CDR1 MNHEY, CDR2 SVGAGI. The V end was cut by 2 bases, the J end by 8 bases, with 13 bases between. This CDR3 contains 15 residues. The CDR3, as DNA: TGTGCCAGCAGTTACGGACCGCAGGGATATTCACCCCTCCACTTT. Its translation: CASSYGPQGYSPLHF.

V is TRBV7-2 and J is TRBJ1-1, with D possibly TRBD1 on 5 matching bases. Germline CDR1 and CDR2: SGHTA and FQGNSA. CDR3 length: 13 residues. V gave up 3 bases and J gave up 5 bases, with 10 bases separating them. CDR3 loop: CASSFREGTEAFF. The CDR3 region has the DNA TGTGCCAGCAGCTTCAGGGAGGGGACTGAAGCTTTCTTT.

V usage is TRBV6-6 and J usage is TRBJ1-5; TRBD1 matches 10 bases. Germline V gene lookup returns CDR1 MNHNY and CDR2 SVGAGI (reference sequence). The CDR3 extends over 15 amino acids. Unmatched junction bases numbered 5, after V lost 6 bases and J lost 3 bases. DNA of the CDR3: TGTGCCAGCAGGAGGGACAGGGGAAACAATCAGCCCCAGCATTTT. The encoded protein is CASRRDRGNNQPQHF.

This chain joins TRBV2 and TRBJ1-4, with 8 positions matching TRBD1. The CDR3 spans 18 residues. Trimming cost V 6 bases and J 4 bases; bases outside gene matches: 16. Germline loops: CDR1 SNHLY, CDR2 FYNNEI. The CDR3 sequence is CASRATGDEEIDNEKLFF. The CDR3 region has the DNA TGTGCCAGCAGAGCGACAGGGGACGAGGAGATTGATAATGAAAAACTGTTTTTT.